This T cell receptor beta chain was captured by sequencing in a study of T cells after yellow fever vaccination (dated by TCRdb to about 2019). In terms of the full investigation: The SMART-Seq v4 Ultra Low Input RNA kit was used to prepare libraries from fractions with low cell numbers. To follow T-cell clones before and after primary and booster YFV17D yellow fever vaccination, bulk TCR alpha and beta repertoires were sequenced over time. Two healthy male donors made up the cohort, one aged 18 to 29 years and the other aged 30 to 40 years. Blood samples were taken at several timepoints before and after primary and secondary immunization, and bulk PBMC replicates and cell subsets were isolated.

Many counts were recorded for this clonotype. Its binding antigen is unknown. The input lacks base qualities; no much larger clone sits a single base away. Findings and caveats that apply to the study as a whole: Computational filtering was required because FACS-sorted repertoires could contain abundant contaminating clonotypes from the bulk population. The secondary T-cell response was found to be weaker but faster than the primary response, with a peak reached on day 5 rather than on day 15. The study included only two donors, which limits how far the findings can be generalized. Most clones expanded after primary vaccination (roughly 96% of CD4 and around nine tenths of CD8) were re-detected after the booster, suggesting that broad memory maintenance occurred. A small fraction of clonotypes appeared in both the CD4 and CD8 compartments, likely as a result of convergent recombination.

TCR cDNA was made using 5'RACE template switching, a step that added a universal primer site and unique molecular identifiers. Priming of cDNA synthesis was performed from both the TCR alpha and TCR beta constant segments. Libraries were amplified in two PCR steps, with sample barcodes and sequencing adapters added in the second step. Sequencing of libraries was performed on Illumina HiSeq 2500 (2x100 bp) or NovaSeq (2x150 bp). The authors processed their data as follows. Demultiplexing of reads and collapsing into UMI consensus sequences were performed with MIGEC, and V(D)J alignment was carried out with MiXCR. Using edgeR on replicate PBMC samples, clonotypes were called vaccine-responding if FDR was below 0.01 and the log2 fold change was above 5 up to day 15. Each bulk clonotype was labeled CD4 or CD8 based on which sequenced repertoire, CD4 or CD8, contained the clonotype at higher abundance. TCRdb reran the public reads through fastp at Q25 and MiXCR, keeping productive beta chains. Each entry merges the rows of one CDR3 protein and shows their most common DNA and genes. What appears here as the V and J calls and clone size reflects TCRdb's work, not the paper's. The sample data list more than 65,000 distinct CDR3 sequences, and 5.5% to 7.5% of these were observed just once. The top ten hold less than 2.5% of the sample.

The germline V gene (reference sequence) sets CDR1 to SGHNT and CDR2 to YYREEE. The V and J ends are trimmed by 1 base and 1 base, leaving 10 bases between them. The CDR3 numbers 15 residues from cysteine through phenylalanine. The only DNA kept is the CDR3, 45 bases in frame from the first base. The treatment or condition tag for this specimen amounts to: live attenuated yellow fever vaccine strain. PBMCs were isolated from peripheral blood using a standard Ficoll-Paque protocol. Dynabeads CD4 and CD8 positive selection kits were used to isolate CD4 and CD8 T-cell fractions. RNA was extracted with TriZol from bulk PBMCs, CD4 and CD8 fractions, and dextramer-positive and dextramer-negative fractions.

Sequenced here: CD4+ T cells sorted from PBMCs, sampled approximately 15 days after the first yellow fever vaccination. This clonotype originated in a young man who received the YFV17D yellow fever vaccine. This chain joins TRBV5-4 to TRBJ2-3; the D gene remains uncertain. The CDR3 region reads CASSLYSKGTDTQYF. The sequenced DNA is TGTGCCAGCAGCTTGTATAGCAAAGGCACAGATACGCAGTATTTT.